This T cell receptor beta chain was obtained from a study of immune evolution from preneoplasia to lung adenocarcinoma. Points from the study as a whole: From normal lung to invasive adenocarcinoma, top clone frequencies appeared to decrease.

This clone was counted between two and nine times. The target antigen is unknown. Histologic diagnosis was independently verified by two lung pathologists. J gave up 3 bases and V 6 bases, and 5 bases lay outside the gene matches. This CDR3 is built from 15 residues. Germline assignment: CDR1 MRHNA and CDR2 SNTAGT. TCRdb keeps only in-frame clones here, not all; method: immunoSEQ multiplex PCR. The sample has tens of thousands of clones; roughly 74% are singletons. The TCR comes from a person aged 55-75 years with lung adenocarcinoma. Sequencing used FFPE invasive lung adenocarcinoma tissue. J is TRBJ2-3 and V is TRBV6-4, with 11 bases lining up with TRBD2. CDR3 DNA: TGTGCCAGCAGACCTAGCGGGGGGAGGACAGATACGCAGTATTTT. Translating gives CASRPSGGRTDTQYF.